This TCR beta chain was identified during a study of control samples from healthy donors and cancer patients. The V end was cut by 0 bases, the J end by 2 bases, with 11 bases between. There are 15 residues in the CDR3. The germline CDR1 and CDR2 sequences are SGHRS and YFSETQ. The method was immunoSEQ multiplex PCR; TCRdb's version includes in-frame clones alone and lacks a portion of them. The sample includes roughly 150,000 clones, about 86% of them seen just once. Material for sequencing was blood. The source is a man aged 18 to 35 in good health. This rearrangement joins TRBV5-1 to TRBJ2-5; possible D gene TRBD1, 5 bases. CDR3 loop: CASSLAGAGQETQYF. CDR3 nucleotides: TGCGCCAGCAGCTTGGCTGGGGCAGGTCAAGAGACCCAGTACTTC.